This T cell receptor beta chain was recorded in a study of identifying expanded T cells in peripheral blood. V lost 5 bases and J lost 2, with 17 bases in between. The CDR3 loop spans 16 amino acids. Germline V gene sequence: CDR1 LNHDA, CDR2 SQIVND (reference sequence). Overall study results and limits: Variance in clone template counts between approximately two-week samples significantly increased with total template count across all healthy donors. About 1.2 clones differed between technical replicates, versus approximately 17 and 20 over time.

Measured with immunoSEQ multiplex PCR; TCRdb has only the in-frame clones, and not every one. Of about 76,000 clones listed, roughly 81% were seen once; the top ten hold 15% to 20%. Collection occurred without any documented infections or immune events in donors. Details on this clone: What it recognizes is unknown.

This clonotype originated in a person aged 18-69 years in good health. Sequencing was done on a sample of blood. This sequence joins TRBV19 and TRBJ2-3; TRBD2 might be the D (6 bases). This chain's CDR3 is CASSPHRDFFTDTQYF. The DNA of the CDR3 is TGTGCCAGTAGTCCGCACCGGGACTTTTTCACAGATACGCAGTATTTT.